The present entry profiles one T cell receptor (beta chain) with its context. The antigen is not known. This sample is part of a study of CD8 T cells in Susac syndrome. Study outcomes and limitations: The study's TCR sequencing and HLA analysis covered a relatively small number of individuals, and the study acknowledged this.

Germline lookup yields CDR1 MGHRA and CDR2 YSYEKL. The length of the CDR3 is 16 residues. V lost 0 bases and J lost 5, with 14 bases in between. Roughly 0.5 to 1 ug RNA was reverse transcribed with random hexamers. TCR beta CDR3 was amplified by immunoSEQ covering 54 Vbeta and 13 Jbeta. TCRdb reprocessed the immunoSEQ multiplex PCR reads via MiXCR and lists one record per CDR3 protein. The data contain about 300,000 distinct CDR3 sequences, 70% to 90% of them singletons. High-throughput TCR beta sequencing covered peripheral CD8+ and CD4+ T cells. This chain joins TRBV4-1 and TRBJ2-1; D is possibly TRBD2 (6 bases). The source of this sequence is a human donor with multiple sclerosis. Sequencing was carried out using CD8+ T cells from PBMCs. CDR3 nucleotide sequence: TGCGCCAGCAGCCAAGATTCACGCGGGGCCAACAATGAGCAGTTCTTC. Residues: CASSQDSRGANNEQFF.